This TCR beta chain appears in the sequencing data of a study of blood T cell repertoires in COVID-19 (dated by TCRdb to 2019 to 2021). Context from the whole study: Samples covering the acute and convalescent phases of COVID-19 were provided by collaborators in the United States, Italy and Spain. The prospective study material was composed of cDNA or gDNA derived from T cells, B-cell-depleted T cells, or PBMCs. The dataset comprised deeply sampled blood TCRbeta repertoires from subjects exposed to, actively infected with, or recovered from COVID-19. The repertoires were released in a freely available public database intended as a resource for research on the immune response to SARS-CoV-2. The samples were drawn from two sources: the first 160 participants of the ongoing ImmuneRACE study, and 1,000 to 1,500 subjects contributed by 6 global collaborators. Nearly every sample came with metadata listing a de-identified subject ID, COVID-19 status, age in years and sex. Where HLA class I and class II types were available, the types were taken from metadata supplied by the sample provider, not from assay-based typing. General study outcomes and caveats: How much clinical and demographic metadata was included differed by source and by participant, and the metadata was provided uncurated.

At one collaborating source in Seattle, patients were enrolled during active infection and were followed longitudinally through the course of disease. Collaborating institutions collected whole blood in K2EDTA tubes following their own protocols. For TCRbeta analysis, collaborator samples were shipped as frozen whole blood, as isolated PBMCs, or as DNA extracted from either sample type. Per the germline V gene, SGHAT is the CDR1 and FQNNGV is the CDR2. Here V drops 5 bases and J drops 8 bases, and the junction holds 8 bases not matched to any gene. The CDR3 holds 14 amino acids from the cysteine to the phenylalanine. Solely the CDR3 DNA is kept, with 42 bases framed from the first base. Worth noting for this clone: There is no known antigen for this receptor. It has no much larger one-base neighbor in the sample; base qualities were not kept.

TCRbeta CDR3 regions were amplified from genomic DNA by means of the immunoSEQ Assay, a bias-controlled multiplex PCR. As for the authors' bioinformatics: Within the assay, amplification of reference gene primers was used to estimate how many nucleated cells each sample contained. To quantify the absolute abundance of each unique TCRbeta CDR3 rearrangement, sequence reads were collapsed and filtered. Productive Simpson clonality was computed per sample as the square root of Simpson's diversity index over productive rearrangements. TCRdb re-hosts the immuneACCESS table, in-frame sequences only. Its copies lack some clones; in the studies checked, an unresolved V gene accounts for under half of them, and the cause for the rest is not known. V and J calls and clone size are those listed in that table; D and trimming were worked out from the DNA. A total of 200,000 to 300,000 clones appear in this sample, more than 85% of them only once. The ten largest clones take up approximately 2.6% of the sample.

The specimen sequenced was peripheral blood. The chain couples TRBV11-2 to TRBJ1-4, with TRBD1 matching 7 junction bases. This receptor was taken from a person aged 18-35 years with COVID-19, enrolled during active disease. In nucleotides, the sequence is TGTGCCAGCAGCAATCGACAGGGTGCCGAAAAACTGTTTTTT. It is translated as CASSNRQGAEKLFF.